The rows below give T cell receptor beta chains drawn from one sample of a study of T cell responses to AZD1222 COVID-19 vaccine. Sequenced by immunoSEQ multiplex PCR; TCRdb stores in-frame clones only, minus some. The sample shows around 100,000 clones, around nine tenths of them seen only once. The sample was peripheral blood, taken on day 0 of AZD1222 vaccination. The receptors shown here come from an adult in good health. Both conserved end residues are part of each CDR3. The order of the fields is clone size, V gene, D gene, J gene, CDR3 DNA, CDR3 protein. The D gene is left open where the match is weak. Some rows mark clone size as missing; the rest say once, few, many or name a class of expanded clone.

size: NA; V: TRBV7-2; D: NA; J: TRBJ1-4; DNA: TGTGCCAGCAGCTTAGGTGGGCAGGTCCCGAATGAAAAACTGTTTTTT; CDR3: CASSLGGQVPNEKLFF
size: NA; V: TRBV19; D: NA; J: TRBJ2-5; DNA: TGTGCCAGTAGTTTGGGGCTTCAAGAGACCCAGTACTTC; CDR3: CASSLGLQETQYF
size: once; V: TRBV18; D: TRBD1; J: TRBJ2-1; DNA: TGTGCCAGCTCAACGGACAGGGCTAAGTCCAATGAGCAGTTCTTC; CDR3: CASSTDRAKSNEQFF
size: NA; V: TRBV5-4; D: NA; J: TRBJ2-7; DNA: TGTGCCAGCAGCTTGGATCAGGTGAGCTCCTACGAGCAGTACTTC; CDR3: CASSLDQVSSYEQYF
size: NA; V: TRBV28; D: TRBD1; J: TRBJ2-7; DNA: TGTGCCAGCAGTTCAGCCGGGACAGGGATTTACGAGCAGTACTTC; CDR3: CASSSAGTGIYEQYF
size: NA; V: TRBV7-3; D: TRBD1; J: TRBJ1-2; DNA: TGTGCCAGCAGCTATGACAGGGGGCAGAACTATGGCTACACCTTC; CDR3: CASSYDRGQNYGYTF
size: NA; V: TRBV6-6; D: NA; J: TRBJ1-6; DNA: TGTGCCAGCAGTTACTCGAGGACGGGGGGGAATTCACCCCTCCACTTT; CDR3: CASSYSRTGGNSPLHF
size: NA; V: TRBV10-3; D: TRBD1; J: TRBJ2-2; DNA: TGTGCCATCAGGGGGGAACAGGGGACGTCTAACACCGGGGAGCTGTTTTTT; CDR3: CAIRGEQGTSNTGELFF
size: NA; V: TRBV19; D: NA; J: TRBJ1-1; DNA: TGTGCCAGTAGCCTGACACTAGGGCGGGGGTCCACTGAAGCTTTCTTT; CDR3: CASSLTLGRGSTEAFF
size: once; V: TRBV5-1; D: NA; J: TRBJ2-2; DNA: TGCGCCAGCAGCTTGTTCGGGGCGAACACCGGGGAGCTGTTTTTT; CDR3: CASSLFGANTGELFF
size: NA; V: TRBV2; D: TRBD1; J: TRBJ1-3; DNA: TGTGCCAGCAGGACGACAGGGGCTGGAAACACCATATATTTT; CDR3: CASRTTGAGNTIYF
size: NA; V: TRBV5-1; D: NA; J: TRBJ1-2; DNA: TGCGCCAGTAGATGGGACTTCTCTTCAGGCTACACCTTC; CDR3: CASRWDFSSGYTF
size: NA; V: TRBV5-1; D: TRBD2; J: TRBJ2-7; DNA: TGCGCCAGCAGCTCCCGGAGGAGCGGGGGGAATTACGAGCAGTACTTC; CDR3: CASSSRRSGGNYEQYF
size: NA; V: TRBV4-1; D: NA; J: TRBJ1-5; DNA: TGCGCCAGCAGCCCTGGGGGGCAGGGAGGGAAGCCCCAGCATTTT; CDR3: CASSPGGQGGKPQHF
size: NA; V: TRBV5-4; D: TRBD2; J: TRBJ2-1; DNA: TGTGCCAGCAGCTTGGGGACTAGCGGCTCCTACAATGAGCAGTTCTTC; CDR3: CASSLGTSGSYNEQFF
size: NA; V: TRBV19; D: TRBD1; J: TRBJ2-7; DNA: TGTGCCAGTAGCTTAACAGGGGGATTCTCCTACGAGCAGTACTTC; CDR3: CASSLTGGFSYEQYF
size: NA; V: TRBV5-4; D: NA; J: TRBJ2-1; DNA: TGTGCCAGCAGCCTTGACTTTAGCTATGAGCAGTTCTTC; CDR3: CASSLDFSYEQFF
size: NA; V: TRBV4-1; D: NA; J: TRBJ2-7; DNA: TGCGCCAGCAGCCAAGATGAGGGGACCTTCTACGAGCAGTACTTC; CDR3: CASSQDEGTFYEQYF
size: NA; V: TRBV11-2; D: NA; J: TRBJ1-1; DNA: TGTGCCAGCAGCGTGACCCGGGGGGGCGCGGTAACTGAAGCTTTCTTT; CDR3: CASSVTRGGAVTEAFF
size: NA; V: TRBV7-9; D: NA; J: TRBJ1-6; DNA: TGTGCCAGCAGCTTCGGCGCTAATAATTCACCCCTCCACTTT; CDR3: CASSFGANNSPLHF
size: NA; V: TRBV19; D: NA; J: TRBJ1-3; DNA: TGTGCCAGTAGCGGAAACACCATATATTTT; CDR3: CASSGNTIYF
size: NA; V: TRBV18; D: TRBD1; J: TRBJ2-7; DNA: TGTGCCAGCTCCTTGGACAGGGGAGGCTACGAGCAGTACTTC; CDR3: CASSLDRGGYEQYF
size: NA; V: TRBV15; D: NA; J: TRBJ1-2; DNA: TGTGCCACCAGCAGAGATAAGGGGGGAATGGGCTATGGCTACACCTTC; CDR3: CATSRDKGGMGYGYTF
size: NA; V: TRBV7-9; D: NA; J: TRBJ2-3; DNA: TGTGCCAGCAGCTTAGTACGACTATCGGATACGCAGTATTTT; CDR3: CASSLVRLSDTQYF
size: NA; V: TRBV29-1; D: NA; J: TRBJ2-7; DNA: TGCAGCGTTCGCCGAAGAACCCAGGGTTCTCCCTCCTACGAGCAGTACTTC; CDR3: CSVRRRTQGSPSYEQYF
size: NA; V: TRBV28; D: TRBD2; J: TRBJ2-5; DNA: TGTGCCAGCCTGGGGGCGGGAGGTGGTGAGACCCAGTACTTC; CDR3: CASLGAGGGETQYF
size: once; V: TRBV5-1; D: NA; J: TRBJ1-2; DNA: TGCGCCAGCAGCTTGGGGCAGACCTATGGCTACACCTTC; CDR3: CASSLGQTYGYTF
size: NA; V: TRBV7-9; D: NA; J: TRBJ1-1; DNA: TGTGCCAGCAGCTTAGTAGGAGGGATTGATACTGAAGCTTTCTTT; CDR3: CASSLVGGIDTEAFF
size: NA; V: TRBV2; D: NA; J: TRBJ1-6; DNA: TGTGCCAGCAGTGAGTCCAGGGCAAGTAATTCACCCCTCCACTTT; CDR3: CASSESRASNSPLHF
size: NA; V: TRBV7-9; D: NA; J: TRBJ2-7; DNA: TGTGCCAGCAGCTCAAGCGGAGGGGTCGGGGTGAACGAGCAGTACTTC; CDR3: CASSSSGGVGVNEQYF
size: NA; V: TRBV3-1/TRBV3-2; D: NA; J: TRBJ1-1; DNA: TGTGCCAGCAGCTACGGGGTGAACACTGAAGCTTTCTTT; CDR3: CASSYGVNTEAFF
size: NA; V: TRBV28; D: NA; J: TRBJ1-1; DNA: TGTGCCAGCAGTTACGGGGGGCAGGTCACTGAAGCTTTCTTT; CDR3: CASSYGGQVTEAFF
size: NA; V: TRBV6-5; D: NA; J: TRBJ1-1; DNA: TGTGCCAGCAGACCCGGGACGGTAAACACTGAAGCTTTCTTT; CDR3: CASRPGTVNTEAFF